Many counts were recorded for the clone carrying this T cell receptor beta chain. This sample is drawn from a study of blood T cells in healthy people across ages. Combining a sample-barcoded 5' primer with a J-beta primer mix, a second PCR ran for about 6 to 11 cycles. TCRdb recomputed calls from the 5' RACE reads with MiXCR, one row per CDR3 protein. In the table there are 1.5 million to 2 million distinct CDR3 sequences, about 30% of which are singletons. The draw of peripheral blood yielded ten milliliters from each donor. The CDR3 sequence is 12 residues long. Germline V lookup: CDR1 SQVTM, CDR2 ANQGSEA. V lost 5 bases, J lost 3 bases, and 2 bases stayed unmatched.

This sequence joins TRBV29-1 and TRBJ1-1, with 8 bases lining up with TRBD1. Sequencing was performed on blood. The TCR originated in a woman aged 25-40 years in good health. The CDR3 is CSVQQGDTEAFF. As DNA, the CDR3 is TGCAGCGTTCAACAGGGGGACACTGAAGCTTTCTTT.